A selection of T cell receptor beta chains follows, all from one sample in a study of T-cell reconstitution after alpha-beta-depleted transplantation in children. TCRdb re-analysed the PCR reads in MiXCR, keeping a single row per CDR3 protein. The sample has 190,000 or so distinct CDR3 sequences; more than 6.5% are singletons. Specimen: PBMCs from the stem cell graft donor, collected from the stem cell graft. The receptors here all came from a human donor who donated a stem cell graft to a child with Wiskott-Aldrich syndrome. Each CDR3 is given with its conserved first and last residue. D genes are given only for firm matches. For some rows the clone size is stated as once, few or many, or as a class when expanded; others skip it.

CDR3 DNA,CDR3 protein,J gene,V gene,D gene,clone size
TGTGCCAGCAGCCAAGCTGGCGTAGGGGGAGGTAATCAGCCCCAGCATTTT,CASSQAGVGGGNQPQHF,TRBJ1-5,TRBV3-1,NA,many
TGTGCCAGCCGCAATCCGGCAGCCGATACGCAGTATTTT,CASRNPAADTQYF,TRBJ2-3,TRBV12-3/TRBV12-4,NA,many
TGCAGTGCTGCCTACCAGGGAGACACAGATACGCAGTATTTT,CSAAYQGDTDTQYF,TRBJ2-3,TRBV20-1,NA,many
TGTGCCAGCAGCTTGGATCGGACAGTGAGTGCTTTCTTT,CASSLDRTVSAFF,TRBJ1-1,TRBV5-6,NA,NA
TGTGCCAGCAGCCCGCTCCTGACCCCCGGGACCGATGGGACCTACGAGCAGTACTTC,CASSPLLTPGTDGTYEQYF,TRBJ2-7,TRBV3-1,NA,few
TGCGCCAGCAGCTTCACTAGGGCTACTGAAGCTTTCTTT,CASSFTRATEAFF,TRBJ1-1,TRBV5-1,NA,NA
TGTGCCAGCTCTAGCGGCGAATACACCGGGGAGCTGTTTTTT,CASSSGEYTGELFF,TRBJ2-2,TRBV2,TRBD2,many
TGCAGTGCTGGGGTTGGGCTCATGAACACTGAAGCTTTCTTT,CSAGVGLMNTEAFF,TRBJ1-1,TRBV20-1,NA,many
TGTGCCAGCAGCCTCTCTGTAGCGGGAGAAGCCTACAATGAGCAGTTCTTC,CASSLSVAGEAYNEQFF,TRBJ2-1,TRBV25-1,TRBD2,few
TGTGCCAGCAGTTTAACGGCCACAGGCAGGGAGACCCAGTACTTC,CASSLTATGRETQYF,TRBJ2-5,TRBV28,NA,many
TGTGCCAGCAGCTTGTGGAGGACAGACAACACTGAAGCTTTCTTT,CASSLWRTDNTEAFF,TRBJ1-1,TRBV5-4,NA,many
TGCAGTGCTAGCCCCCTAGCGGTGAGCACAGATACGCAGTATTTT,CSASPLAVSTDTQYF,TRBJ2-3,TRBV20-1,TRBD2,many
TGTGCCAGCAGTTATTTGCAGGGTGTCACTGAAGCTTTCTTT,CASSYLQGVTEAFF,TRBJ1-1,TRBV12-3/TRBV12-4,NA,once
TGTGCCAGCAGCTTAGAAGCTCACAATTCACCCCTCCACTTT,CASSLEAHNSPLHF,TRBJ1-6,TRBV13,NA,many
TGTGCCAGCAGGATCGACAGGGCTAATGGAAACACCATATATTTT,CASRIDRANGNTIYF,TRBJ1-3,TRBV12-3/TRBV12-4,TRBD1,many
TGTGCCAGCAGCTTATTGTGGCCAGCGGATAACACCGGGGAGCTGTTTTTT,CASSLLWPADNTGELFF,TRBJ2-2,TRBV7-9,NA,NA
TGTGCCAGCAGCTTGGTCCGGCAGGCGCAGTACTTC,CASSLVRQAQYF,TRBJ2-7,TRBV5-5,NA,many
TGTGCCAGCAGTTCCCGGACTATCCTCACAGATACGCAGTATTTT,CASSSRTILTDTQYF,TRBJ2-3,TRBV12-3/TRBV12-4,NA,many
TGTGCCAGCAGCTTAGGCGGCTCAGCGTGGAATGAGCAGTTCTTC,CASSLGGSAWNEQFF,TRBJ2-1,TRBV7-2,NA,many
TGCGCCAGCAGCTCCGGGCCGGGGGAGGAGACCCAGTACTTC,CASSSGPGEETQYF,TRBJ2-5,TRBV5-1,NA,many
TGCGCCAGCAGCTTGGGACACGGCACAGATACGCAGTATTTT,CASSLGHGTDTQYF,TRBJ2-3,TRBV5-1,NA,many
TGTGCCAGCAGCTTAGTTGGGGATGGCACAGATACGCAGTATTTT,CASSLVGDGTDTQYF,TRBJ2-3,TRBV13,NA,many
TGTGCCAGCAGTTATCAACTTGGTTTCACATCTCAAGAGACCCAGTACTTC,CASSYQLGFTSQETQYF,TRBJ2-5,TRBV12-3/TRBV12-4,NA,many
TGTGCCAGCAGCCCCGGGACAGTAAATGAAAAACTGTTTTTT,CASSPGTVNEKLFF,TRBJ1-4,TRBV6-5,TRBD1,many
TGTGCCAGCAGTAACCAACCCGGGACAGGGATCTTCGAGCAGTACTTC,CASSNQPGTGIFEQYF,TRBJ2-7,TRBV6-2/TRBV6-3,TRBD1,many
TGCAGTGCTAGACTCAACCAAAATCAGCCCCAGCATTTT,CSARLNQNQPQHF,TRBJ1-5,TRBV20-1,NA,many
TGCAGTGCTAGAAGGGACTTACAAGGGCCAATAGCCAAAAACATTCAGTACTTC,CSARRDLQGPIAKNIQYF,TRBJ2-4,TRBV20-1,NA,few
TGTGCCAGCAGTTCCCATGGACAGGGGCGTGAGACCCAGTACTTC,CASSSHGQGRETQYF,TRBJ2-5,TRBV6-5,TRBD1,many
TGTGCCAGCTCACCCTTGGGACAGCAAGAGACCCAGTACTTC,CASSPLGQQETQYF,TRBJ2-5,TRBV18,TRBD1,NA
TGTGCCAGCAGCCGGAGCGGGGGGGGCCCTTACGAGCAGTACTTC,CASSRSGGGPYEQYF,TRBJ2-7,TRBV11-2,TRBD2,few
TGTGCCAGTACTACACTAGGAGGACCCTACAATGAGCAGTTCTTC,CASTTLGGPYNEQFF,TRBJ2-1,TRBV19,NA,few
TGTGCCAGCAGAGCGACAGGTGAAGCTTTCTTT,CASRATGEAFF,TRBJ1-1,TRBV12-3/TRBV12-4,NA,many
TGTGCCAGCAGCCGGACTAGCGGGGGGGGAGTGACCGGGGAGCTGTTTTTT,CASSRTSGGGVTGELFF,TRBJ2-2,TRBV7-8,TRBD2,NA
TGTGCCAGCAGCCGAATGACGCCTTACTACGAGCAGTACTTC,CASSRMTPYYEQYF,TRBJ2-7,TRBV12-3/TRBV12-4,NA,many
TGCAGCGTTGAAGTTCGGGAGAACACTGAAGCTTTCTTT,CSVEVRENTEAFF,TRBJ1-1,TRBV29-1,NA,many
TGTGCCAGCAGCTCCAGGGGAACCTACGAGCAGTACTTC,CASSSRGTYEQYF,TRBJ2-7,TRBV5-5,NA,many
TGTGCCAGCAGGCCATCGTGGGCACACGACGAGCAGTACTTC,CASRPSWAHDEQYF,TRBJ2-7,TRBV6-2/TRBV6-3,NA,many
TGTGCCAGCAGTTTAAGTGGAAGCAGCAATCAGCCCCAGCATTTT,CASSLSGSSNQPQHF,TRBJ1-5,TRBV12-3/TRBV12-4,NA,many
TGTGCCAGCAGTTTTAGGCTGGGAGCCGGGGAGCTGTTTTTT,CASSFRLGAGELFF,TRBJ2-2,TRBV28,NA,many
TGTGCCAGCAGCCCCCTAGGGATCGTAGGAGAGACCCAGTACTTC,CASSPLGIVGETQYF,TRBJ2-5,TRBV3-1,NA,many
TGCAGTGCCTTCTTAGGAGGGGCCGGTGGCTACACCTTC,CSAFLGGAGGYTF,TRBJ1-2,TRBV20-1,NA,many
TGTGCCAGCAGCCACGGGGGCACCGGGGAGCTGTTTTTT,CASSHGGTGELFF,TRBJ2-2,TRBV6-6,NA,many
TGTGCCAGCAGCAGTGGAGGGACAGGAGCTTATGGCTACACCTTC,CASSSGGTGAYGYTF,TRBJ1-2,TRBV7-2,TRBD1,many
TGTGCCAGCAGTCAGGGGTCAATAAATGAAAAACTGTTTTTT,CASSQGSINEKLFF,TRBJ1-4,TRBV12-3/TRBV12-4,NA,many
TGCGCCAGCAGCTTGGGGGTGGGAAAAGGCACTGAAGCTTTCTTT,CASSLGVGKGTEAFF,TRBJ1-1,TRBV5-1,NA,few
TGTGCCAGCAGTTACGAGGTAGGCACTGAAGCTTTCTTT,CASSYEVGTEAFF,TRBJ1-1,TRBV12-3/TRBV12-4,NA,many
TGTGCCAGCAGCCAAAGCGTGTACGAGCAGTACTTC,CASSQSVYEQYF,TRBJ2-7,TRBV3-1,NA,many
TGCGCCAGCAGCCCGACTACAGGGGGAACCTACAATGAGCAGTTCTTC,CASSPTTGGTYNEQFF,TRBJ2-1,TRBV5-1,TRBD1,many
TGTGCCAGCAGCGTTGGAGGGCCGGATGGCTACACCTTC,CASSVGGPDGYTF,TRBJ1-2,TRBV9,NA,many
TGTGCCAGCAGCACGCCGGGACAGGAGCAAGAGACCCAGTACTTC,CASSTPGQEQETQYF,TRBJ2-5,TRBV7-9,TRBD1,many
TGTGCCAGCAGTGAGATTTTTTCTACACCCAACACTGAAGCTTTCTTT,CASSEIFSTPNTEAFF,TRBJ1-1,TRBV25-1,NA,few
TGTGCCAGCAGTTACTCGGGCTGGGGGAACGCTGAAGCTTTCTTT,CASSYSGWGNAEAFF,TRBJ1-1,TRBV6-2/TRBV6-3,NA,NA
TGTGCCAGCAGTTTCCGGTTCGGGAATGAGCAGTTCTTC,CASSFRFGNEQFF,TRBJ2-1,TRBV12-3/TRBV12-4,NA,NA